This entry describes one TCR beta chain. The CDR3 extends over 15 amino acids. The germline gives CDR1 SGHNT, CDR2 YYREEE (reference sequence). Trimming removed 0 bases from V and 9 bases from J, with 13 bases in between. This specimen belongs to a study of blood T cell repertoires in COVID-19. At the level of the study: Acute and convalescent COVID-19 samples came from the United States, Italy and Spain. The analysed material was cDNA or gDNA that came from T cells, B-cell-depleted T cells, or PBMCs.

The authors' processing: Amplification from reference gene primers served as the basis for estimated nucleated cell counts. TCRdb's table, derived via immunoSEQ multiplex PCR, lists solely in-frame clones and lacks some. V and J calls and clone size follow that table, whereas D and trimming were derived from the DNA. This table has more than 250,000 clones, over 75% appearing once. Sequences were obtained from peripheral blood. The J gene is TRBJ1-6, the V gene TRBV5-4; D might be TRBD1 (5 bases). The receptor was derived from a human donor in a cohort sampled during active COVID-19. DNA of the CDR3: TGTGCCAGCAGCTTGGAGGCAGGGCAGAGTTCACCCCTCCACTTT. Its protein product is CASSLEAGQSSPLHF. Complete variable domain (other parts from reference TRBV5-4 and TRBJ1-6): ETGVTQSPTHLIKTRGQQVTLRCSSQSGHNTVSWYQQALGQGPQFIFQYYREEENGRGNFPPRFSGLQFPNYSSELNVNALELDDSALYLCASSLEAGQSSPLHFGNGTRLTVT.